The TCR beta chain described here comes from a study of CD8+ T cells in alopecia areata. Following extraction, RNA underwent reverse transcription to cDNA, which served as the sequencing template. This table comes from immunoSEQ multiplex PCR, and its TCRdb copy is limited to in-frame clones, with some not included. This sample yields approximately 200,000 clones, of which nearly 60% are seen a single time; 5.5% belongs to the top ten. Treatment noted: oral pan-JAK inhibitor, 5-10 mg twice daily. Patients with alopecia areata provided lesional scalp punch biopsies as well as peripheral blood. This CDR3 contains 14 residues. Trimming pared 2 bases from V and 4 bases from J, leaving 9 bases between. Germline lookup yields CDR1 SQVTM and CDR2 ANQGSEA.

This receptor was taken from a human donor with alopecia areata. The genes are TRBV29-1 and TRBJ2-6; D is unclear. The sample was CD4+ T cells sorted from blood, taken at week 24, from a patient treated with tofacitinib. In DNA form, the CDR3 reads TGCAGCGTTGAAAAAGCAGCGGGGGCCAACGTCCTGACTTTC. Translated: CSVEKAAGANVLTF.